This is a list of T cell receptor beta chains from one sample in a study of OX40 agonist ivuxolimab in advanced cancers. The repertoire was sequenced with immunoSEQ multiplex PCR; TCRdb's copy has only in-frame clones and lacks some. The data hold more than 45,000 clones, with 89% observed a single time. The sequenced sample was CD4+ or CD8+ T cells sorted from blood, obtained in a trial of the OX40 agonist ivuxolimab. These receptors came from an adult with an advanced solid tumor such as melanoma, head and neck, liver or kidney cancer. Each CDR3 is given with its conserved first and last residue. The order of the fields is clone size, V gene, D gene, J gene, CDR3 DNA, CDR3 protein. The D gene is left open where the match is weak. Rows give clone size only sometimes, using once, few, many, or a class for an expanded clone.

-	TRBV28	-	TRBJ2-5	TGTGCCAGCAGTTTTTCGATAAGAGGGGAGACCCAGTACTTC	CASSFSIRGETQYF
-	TRBV4-1	-	TRBJ1-1	TGCGCCAGCAGCCAAGGGCCCCAGGGAGAAGGCACTGAAGCTTTCTTT	CASSQGPQGEGTEAFF
-	TRBV19	-	TRBJ1-2	TGTGCCAGTAGTCTCTCGGGATACTATGGCTACACCTTC	CASSLSGYYGYTF
-	TRBV5-6	TRBD1	TRBJ2-7	TGTGCCAGCAGCTTGGGGACAGGGTTCTACGAGCAGTACTTC	CASSLGTGFYEQYF
-	TRBV7-9	-	TRBJ2-1	TGTGCCAGCAGCTCGAAGGGCAATGAGCAGTTCTTC	CASSSKGNEQFF
-	TRBV28	-	TRBJ2-5	TGTGCCAGCAGGCCGGACCGGGGAGAGACCCAGTACTTC	CASRPDRGETQYF
-	TRBV7-9	TRBD2	TRBJ2-7	TGTGCCAGCAGCGGACTAGCGGGAGTTTACGAGCAGTACTTC	CASSGLAGVYEQYF
-	TRBV6-1	-	TRBJ1-6	TGTGCCAGCAGTGAAATAGAGGGGACCGGAACGGGGAATTCACCCCTCCACTTT	CASSEIEGTGTGNSPLHF
-	TRBV9	-	TRBJ2-1	TGTGCCAGCAGCGTAGATCGGTCTCATGAGCAGTTCTTC	CASSVDRSHEQFF
-	TRBV4-1	-	TRBJ1-2	TGCGCCAGCAGCCAAGTCTTCGCGGATTCCGGGACGGATTATGGCTACACCTTC	CASSQVFADSGTDYGYTF
once	TRBV5-8	TRBD1	TRBJ1-4	TGTGCCAGCAGCTTCAGGGGGGCTAATGAAAAACTGTTTTTT	CASSFRGANEKLFF
-	TRBV13	-	TRBJ2-1	TGTGCCAGCAGCTTACGGGGGAATGAGCAGTTCTTC	CASSLRGNEQFF
-	TRBV27	TRBD2	TRBJ2-5	TGTGCCAGCAGTCCCGAAAGCGGGAGAGAGACCCAGTACTTC	CASSPESGRETQYF
-	TRBV27	-	TRBJ1-2	TGTGCCAGCACGTATTCCGGGACGTACAACTATGGCTACACCTTC	CASTYSGTYNYGYTF
-	TRBV5-4	-	TRBJ2-1	TGTGCCAGCAGCATAAGGGAAAGGACTTCCTCCTACAATGAGCAGTTCTTC	CASSIRERTSSYNEQFF
-	TRBV19	TRBD2	TRBJ2-3	TGTGCCAGTAGTTCCCCTAGGGCGGGAGCTTCAGATACGCAGTATTTT	CASSSPRAGASDTQYF
-	TRBV5-6	-	TRBJ2-1	TGTGCCAGCAGCTTGTACGGTGAGCAGTTCTTC	CASSLYGEQFF
-	TRBV7-6	-	TRBJ2-5	TGTGCCAGCAGCTTAGTTTTAGAGACCCAGTACTTC	CASSLVLETQYF
few	TRBV11-3	TRBD1	TRBJ1-1	TGTGCCAGCTCCGGGACAGGTAATCCAACTGAAGCTTTCTTT	CASSGTGNPTEAFF
-	TRBV7-9	-	TRBJ2-1	TGTGCCAGCAGCCCCCCTTCTGTGGATGAGCAGTTCTTC	CASSPPSVDEQFF
once	TRBV10-3	-	TRBJ1-6	TGTGCCATCAGTGAGATTGAGGGTTCACCCCTCCACTTT	CAISEIEGSPLHF
-	TRBV7-9	TRBD2	TRBJ2-1	TGTGCCAGCAGCCATAGCACTAGCGGTCCCGAGGAGCAGTTCTTC	CASSHSTSGPEEQFF
-	TRBV5-6	-	TRBJ1-1	TGTGCCAGCAGCTTGGGGGGGATCCAGGCTTTCTTT	CASSLGGIQAFF
-	TRBV7-8	TRBD2	TRBJ2-3	TGTGCCAGCAGCTTAGAACTAGCGGGAGCAGATACGCAGTATTTT	CASSLELAGADTQYF
-	TRBV19	-	TRBJ1-5	TGTGCCAGTAGTACAGGGGTCCAGCCCCAGCATTTT	CASSTGVQPQHF
-	TRBV29-1	TRBD2	TRBJ2-1	TGCAGCGGAGAAGGGACTAGCGGGAGGAATGAGCAGTTCTTC	CSGEGTSGRNEQFF
-	TRBV7-9	-	TRBJ2-3	TGTGCCAGCACCCCGGGGCCCAGGAAGTGGTATTTT	CASTPGPRKWYF
-	TRBV4-3	-	TRBJ1-1	TGCGCCAGCAGCCAAGTTGGCACTGAAGCTTTCTTT	CASSQVGTEAFF
-	TRBV4-2	-	TRBJ1-2	TGTGCCAGCAGCCCAACGGATTCTAACTATGGCTACACCTTC	CASSPTDSNYGYTF
-	TRBV7-9	TRBD1	TRBJ1-5	TGTGCCAGCAGCACAGGGGGGAGCAATCAGCCCCAGCATTTT	CASSTGGSNQPQHF
-	TRBV27	TRBD2	TRBJ2-1	TGTGCCAGCAGTTTATATATGCGGGAGATAAAAGATGAGCAGTTCTTC	CASSLYMREIKDEQFF
few	TRBV5-5	-	TRBJ2-2	TGTGCCAGCAGCTTCGTACCCCCGGGGGCCGGCGGGGAGCTGTTTTTT	CASSFVPPGAGGELFF
-	TRBV13	TRBD1	TRBJ2-7	TGTGCCAGCAGCCGGACAGGGGGCGAAGAGCAGTACTTC	CASSRTGGEEQYF
-	TRBV28	TRBD1	TRBJ2-5	TGTGCCAGCAGTCCTGACAGGGGTGGAGAGACCCAGTACTTC	CASSPDRGGETQYF
-	TRBV28	-	TRBJ2-7	TGTGCCAGCAGTTTAGTCCCCGGGACTCCTTCCTACGAGCAGTACTTC	CASSLVPGTPSYEQYF
-	TRBV27	TRBD2	TRBJ2-7	TGTGCCAGCAGTTTGAGCGGGAGCAACGAGCAGTACTTC	CASSLSGSNEQYF
-	TRBV11-2	TRBD1	TRBJ2-3	TGTGCCAGCAGCTCCCGGAGAACAGGGGGCACAGATACGCAGTATTTT	CASSSRRTGGTDTQYF
-	TRBV7-9	-	TRBJ2-5	TGTGCCAGCAGCTTAGAGCCCGGGGGTGGAGAGACCCAGTACTTC	CASSLEPGGGETQYF
-	TRBV6-6	TRBD1	TRBJ2-1	TGTGCCAGCAGTTACGGACAGGGAGCCTACAATGAGCAGTTCTTC	CASSYGQGAYNEQFF
-	TRBV13	TRBD1	TRBJ2-7	TGTGCCAGCAGCAAGGGGACAGCCAGCTCCTACGAGCAGTACTTC	CASSKGTASSYEQYF
-	TRBV6-5	TRBD2	TRBJ2-1	TGTGCCAGCAGTTACCCACTAGCGGGAGAGACTGAGCAGTTCTTC	CASSYPLAGETEQFF
-	TRBV6-5	-	TRBJ1-6	TGTGCCAGCACCAGCTCCTATAATTCACCCCTCCACTTT	CASTSSYNSPLHF
-	TRBV5-5	-	TRBJ2-1	TGTGCCAGCAGCTCTCGGGTCTCCGGGAGCTCCTACAATGAGCAGTTCTTC	CASSSRVSGSSYNEQFF
-	TRBV6-5	-	TRBJ2-2	TGTGCCAGCAGGGACACCGGGGAGCTGTTTTTT	CASRDTGELFF
-	TRBV30	-	TRBJ2-3	TGTGCCTGGAGTGTCCAGCCAGCGACTAGCACAGATACGCAGTATTTT	CAWSVQPATSTDTQYF
once	TRBV27	TRBD1	TRBJ1-1	TGTGCCAGCAGTCCGACAGGGTTCATGAACACTGAAGCTTTCTTT	CASSPTGFMNTEAFF
-	TRBV7-9	-	TRBJ2-1	TGTGCCAGCATGGGGCGGGAGAGGGGGGATGAGCAGTTCTTC	CASMGRERGDEQFF
-	TRBV19	-	TRBJ1-4	TGTGCCAGTAGTATCGGAAGGGACGGGAAACTGTTTTTT	CASSIGRDGKLFF
-	TRBV7-2	-	TRBJ2-1	TGTGCCAGCAGTTCTCCCGGGAGTTCCTACAATGAGCAGTTCTTC	CASSSPGSSYNEQFF
-	TRBV25-1	-	TRBJ2-7	TGTGCCAGCAGTGAGACAAATCGCGCCGGAGACGAGCAGTACTTC	CASSETNRAGDEQYF
-	TRBV7-9	TRBD1	TRBJ1-3	TGTGCCAGCAGCTTAGGGTGGACAGGAGAAGGAAACACCATATATTTT	CASSLGWTGEGNTIYF
-	TRBV28	-	TRBJ2-1	TGTGCCAGCAACCCCCCCCGAGAGATCGTACATGAGCAGTTCTTC	CASNPPREIVHEQFF
-	TRBV5-6	TRBD2	TRBJ2-4	TGTGCCAGCAGCTTGGCCAGTCGGGGGGAATCCAAAAACATTCAGTACTTC	CASSLASRGESKNIQYF
-	TRBV7-8	-	TRBJ1-3	TGTGCCAGCAGCGCCCCTTCCTCGGGGTGGCTCTGGGGGGACACCATATATTTT	CASSAPSSGWLWGDTIYF
-	TRBV29-1	TRBD1	TRBJ2-7	TGCAGCGTGACCGGGACAGGGGGCTGGGAGCAGTACTTC	CSVTGTGGWEQYF